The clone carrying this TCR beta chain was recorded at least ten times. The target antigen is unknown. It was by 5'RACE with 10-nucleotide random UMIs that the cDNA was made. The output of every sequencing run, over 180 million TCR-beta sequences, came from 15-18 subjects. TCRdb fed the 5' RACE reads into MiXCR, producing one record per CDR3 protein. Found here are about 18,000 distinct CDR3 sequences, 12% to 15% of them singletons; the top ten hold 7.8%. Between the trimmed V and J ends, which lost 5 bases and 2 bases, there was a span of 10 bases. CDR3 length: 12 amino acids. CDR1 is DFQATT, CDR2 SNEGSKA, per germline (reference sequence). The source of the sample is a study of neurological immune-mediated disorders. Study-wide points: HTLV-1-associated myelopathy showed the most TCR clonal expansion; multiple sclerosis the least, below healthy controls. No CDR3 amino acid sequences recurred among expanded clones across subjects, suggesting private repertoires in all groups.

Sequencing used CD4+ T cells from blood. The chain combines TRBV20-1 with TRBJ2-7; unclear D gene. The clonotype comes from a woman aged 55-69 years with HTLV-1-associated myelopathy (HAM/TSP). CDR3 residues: CSAREVTYEQYF. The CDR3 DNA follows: TGCAGTGCTCGCGAGGTTACCTACGAGCAGTACTTC.